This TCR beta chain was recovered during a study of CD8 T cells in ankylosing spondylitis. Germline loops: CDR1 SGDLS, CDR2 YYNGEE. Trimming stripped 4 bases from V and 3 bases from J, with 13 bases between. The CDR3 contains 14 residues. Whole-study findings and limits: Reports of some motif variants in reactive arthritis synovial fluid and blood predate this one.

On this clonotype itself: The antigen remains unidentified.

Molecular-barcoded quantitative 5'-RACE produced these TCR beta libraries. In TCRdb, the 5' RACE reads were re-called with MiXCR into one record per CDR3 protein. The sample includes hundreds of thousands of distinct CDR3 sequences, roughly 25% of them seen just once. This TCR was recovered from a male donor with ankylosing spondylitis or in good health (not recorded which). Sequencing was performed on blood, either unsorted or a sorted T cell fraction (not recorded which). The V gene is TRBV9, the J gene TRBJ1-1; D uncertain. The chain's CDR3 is CASSPWPRDTEAFF. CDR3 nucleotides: TGTGCCAGCAGCCCTTGGCCCCGGGACACTGAAGCTTTCTTT.